The sample holds many counts of the clone carrying this T cell receptor (beta chain). TCRdb reprocessed the 5' RACE reads with MiXCR, giving one entry per CDR3 protein. The sample yields tens of thousands of distinct CDR3 sequences, 3.5% to 4.5% seen once. The CDR3 runs to 10 residues. The germline V and J ends were trimmed by 1 base and 7 bases, with 1 base remaining between them. Germline V gives CDR1 LGHNT, CDR2 FRNRAP. This record belongs to a study of neurological immune-mediated disorders. The chain has TRBV12-5 and TRBJ1-2; D is uncertain. Material: PBMCs. The clonotype was recovered from a woman in her fifties or sixties with multiple sclerosis. CDR3 DNA: TGTGCTAGTGGTTTGGGTGGCTACACCTTC. Its translation is CASGLGGYTF.